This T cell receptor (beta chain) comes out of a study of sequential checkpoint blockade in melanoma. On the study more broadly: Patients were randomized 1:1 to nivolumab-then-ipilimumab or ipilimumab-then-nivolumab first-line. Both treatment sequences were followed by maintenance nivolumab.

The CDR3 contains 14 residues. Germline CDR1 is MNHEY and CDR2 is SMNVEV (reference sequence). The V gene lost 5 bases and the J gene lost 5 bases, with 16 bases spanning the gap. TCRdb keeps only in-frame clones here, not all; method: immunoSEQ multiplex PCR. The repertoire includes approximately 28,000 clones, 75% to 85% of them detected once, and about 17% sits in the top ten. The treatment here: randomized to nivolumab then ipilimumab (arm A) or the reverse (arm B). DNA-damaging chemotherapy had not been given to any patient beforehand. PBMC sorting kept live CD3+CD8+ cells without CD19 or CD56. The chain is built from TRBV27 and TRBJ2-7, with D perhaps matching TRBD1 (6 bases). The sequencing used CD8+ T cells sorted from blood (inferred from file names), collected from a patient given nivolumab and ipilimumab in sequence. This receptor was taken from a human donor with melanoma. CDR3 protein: CASSTQQGLDEQYF. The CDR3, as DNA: TGTGCCAGCAGTACCCAACAGGGTTTAGACGAGCAGTACTTC.